This T cell receptor (beta chain) was captured by sequencing in a study of blood T cells in healthy people across ages. Turning to this clonotype: Germline and junction disagree at one end, which may indicate a read error.

It was roughly 10 milliliters of peripheral blood that were drawn from each donor. CDR3 length: 17 residues. Germline V CDR1 and CDR2: LGHDT, YNNKEL (reference sequence). The use of a sample-barcoded 5' primer and a J-beta primer mix characterized a second PCR of roughly 7 to 11 cycles. Each CDR3 protein is one row after TCRdb ran MiXCR on the 5' RACE reads. Here the sample spans about 1.1 million distinct CDR3 sequences, about two fifths being singletons. J is TRBJ2-3 and V is TRBV3-1; 11 nucleotides agree with TRBD2. Sequenced: blood. The source of this sequence is a man aged 18 to 29 in good health. CDR3 coding DNA: TGTGCCAGCTGCCAAGACCCCACTAGCGGGGGCGCAGATTCGCAGTATTTT. This sequence encodes CASCQDPTSGGADSQYF.